This T cell receptor beta chain appears in the sequencing data of a study of radiation and T cells in renal cell carcinoma. About the study: Nephrectomy followed 15 Gy stereotactic body radiation by 4 weeks. Overall study results and limits: Top tumor clonotypes rose in blood 2 weeks post-radiation, then contracted.

Sample time point: blood 2 weeks post-SBRT. Regarding treatment: 15 Gy SBRT to primary tumor, nephrectomy 4 weeks later. Clear cell pathology was present in this patient's renal cell carcinoma. Trimming removed 5 bases from V and 5 bases from J, with 10 bases in between. CDR1 and CDR2 (germline): SGHTA, FQGNSA. The CDR3 length is 13 residues. Sequenced by immunoSEQ multiplex PCR; TCRdb stores in-frame clones only, minus some. The sample holds 100,000 to 150,000 clones, around 81% seen once. As to this clone: What it binds is unknown.

The TCR sequence derives from a man in his forties or fifties with renal cell carcinoma. The sample consisted of blood, taken from a patient whose treatment included radiotherapy and nephrectomy. The chain links TRBV7-2 to TRBJ1-5; D possibly corresponds to TRBD1 (5 bases). The CDR3, as DNA: TGTGCCAGCAGCATACAGGAGGATCAGCCCCAGCATTTT. Translated: CASSIQEDQPQHF.